This entry features one T cell receptor beta chain sequence. The CDR3 extends over 14 amino acids. Germline CDR1 and CDR2: SGHDT and YYEEEE. V was shortened by 3 bases and J by 8 bases, with 15 bases between the two germline ends. These data are taken from a study of T cell responses to AZD1222 COVID-19 vaccine. Study-wide context: It was second doses at about 4 or about 12 weeks that were pooled.

TCRdb's table, derived via immunoSEQ multiplex PCR, lists solely in-frame clones and lacks some. The sample shows roughly 120,000 clones, roughly 84% of them seen only once. V is TRBV5-6 and J is TRBJ1-5, with a possible D match to TRBD1 (5 bases). The source material was peripheral blood, sampled on day 0 of AZD1222 vaccination. The clonotype originates from an adult in good health. CDR3 DNA sequence: TGTGCCAGCAGCTCCGGGACGGAGGCAAAGCCCCAGCATTTT. Amino acids: CASSSGTEAKPQHF.